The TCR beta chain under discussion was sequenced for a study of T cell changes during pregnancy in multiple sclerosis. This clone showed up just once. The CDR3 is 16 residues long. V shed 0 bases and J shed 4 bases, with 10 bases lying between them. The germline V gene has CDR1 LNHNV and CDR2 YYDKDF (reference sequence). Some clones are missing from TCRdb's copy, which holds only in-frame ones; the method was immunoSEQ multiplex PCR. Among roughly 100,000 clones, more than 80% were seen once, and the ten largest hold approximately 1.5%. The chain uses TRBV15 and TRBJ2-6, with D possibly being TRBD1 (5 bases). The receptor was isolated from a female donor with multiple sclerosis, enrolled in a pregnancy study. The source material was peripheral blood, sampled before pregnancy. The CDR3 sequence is CATSRDRQHGANVLTF. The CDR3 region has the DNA TGTGCCACCAGCAGAGATCGACAGCACGGGGCCAACGTCCTGACTTTC.